This T cell receptor (beta chain) was recorded in a study of blood T cell repertoires in COVID-19. Study summary: Nucleic acid was either cDNA or gDNA, and it came from T cells, B-cell-depleted T cells, or PBMCs.

Recruited during active infection, patients (from Seattle) were subsequently followed longitudinally. This CDR3 contains 16 residues. After removal of 2 bases from V and 5 bases from J, the junction contained 4 bases not matched to a gene. The V gene's germline CDR1 is SGHKS and CDR2 YYEKEE (reference sequence). Original processing methods: Amplification from reference gene primers served as the basis for estimated nucleated cell counts. The assay was immunoSEQ multiplex PCR, and TCRdb's table has in-frame clones only and misses some. V and J calls plus clone size are reproduced from that table; the DNA served to infer D and trimming. The table records about 370,000 clones, around 87% of them present only once.

The sequenced material came from peripheral blood. The chain carries TRBV5-5 and TRBJ2-3; 14 bases line up with TRBD2. This TCR came from a woman younger than 45 with COVID-19, enrolled during active disease. The CDR3 loop reads CASSFGTSGSVDTQYF. The DNA of the CDR3 is TGTGCCAGCAGCTTCGGGACTAGCGGGAGTGTAGATACGCAGTATTTT.